The sequence of this TCR beta chain was determined in a study of blood T cells in healthy people across ages. Study context: In model experiments, template switching was able to capture about one barcoded beta molecule for every two T cells that were present.

The CDR3 extends over 16 amino acids. Germline V gives CDR1 SGHRS, CDR2 YFSETQ. Overall study findings and caveats: Per million T cells, TCR beta diversity dropped about linearly as age rose.

A second PCR of about 6 to 12 cycles used a sample-barcoded 5' primer and a J-beta primer mix. One entry per CDR3 protein, called by TCRdb with MiXCR from the 5' RACE reads. The sample records around 2 million distinct CDR3 sequences, 35% to 50% being singletons. This clonotype was detected a few times. Its specificity is unknown. Germline and junction disagree at one end, which may indicate a read error. Each sample had at least 6.5 million PBMCs isolated. Sequenced: blood. This chain connects TRBV5-1 to TRBJ2-1, with TRBD2 matching over 15 bases. This clonotype originated in a human donor in good health. Here the CDR3 DNA reads TGCGCCGGCAGCGAGCGGACTAGCGGGGGGGCAAATGAGCAGTTCTTC. It specifies CAGSERTSGGANEQFF.